Listed here are 24 T cell receptor beta chains from one sample, sequenced in a study of tumor-infiltrating lymphocytes in oesophageal squamous cell carcinoma. TCRdb reprocessed the PCR reads via MiXCR and lists one record per CDR3 protein. Of some 18,000 distinct CDR3 sequences listed, around 43% were seen once; the top ten hold around 20%. Sequencing was performed on normal esophageal tissue next to the tumor. These receptors came from a female donor with esophageal squamous cell carcinoma.

To note about this clonotype: It may be a read error: a sequence one base away is much more abundant. The V call is TRBV4-1, the J call TRBJ2-5; D gene ambiguous. The end of the DNA fits TRBJ2-1 better, so the J call may be wrong. CDR1 MGHRA and CDR2 YSYEKL come from the germline V gene. The CDR3 totals 13 residues. CDR3 DNA: TGCGCCAGCAGCCAAGATGAATACTACGAGCAGTTCTTC. Protein product: CASSQDEYYEQFF.

This clonotype was seen ten or more times. The rearrangement uses TRBV4-2 and TRBJ1-1; perhaps TRBD1 as D (6 bases). This CDR3 is built from 12 residues. V lost 2 bases, J lost 10 bases, and 11 bases lay in between. The V gene's germline CDR1 is LGHNA and CDR2 YNFKEQ. The CDR3 protein is CASSQNRVSAFF. CDR3 nucleotide sequence: TGTGCCAGCAGCCAAAACAGGGTTTCAGCTTTCTTT.

Judged by abundance, this clonotype is medium-sized. The CDR3 spells CASSEYDSSYEQYF. The CDR3, as DNA: TGTGCCAGCAGTGAATACGACTCTAGCTACGAGCAGTACTTC. The V gene is TRBV6-1, the J gene TRBJ2-7; D is undetermined. The CDR3 totals 14 residues. Trimming took off 2 bases at V and 3 bases at J, with 11 bases between the two ends. The germline V gene encodes CDR1 MNHNS and CDR2 SASEGT.

About this clonotype: The CDR3 does not end in the conserved phenylalanine or tryptophan, so this is likely a read error. It is unclear where the CDR3 begins or ends on the DNA, so no DNA is shown, and the CDR3 is as TCRdb lists it. This chain uses TRBV7-6 with TRBJ1-1. CDR1 and CDR2 from the germline V gene are SGHVS and FNYEAQ. With termini counted, the CDR3 has 15 amino acids. The CDR3 is CASSSLVGNTIYFGE.

This clonotype has just a few counts. The V call is TRBV30, the J call TRBJ2-5; D is undetermined. The tail of the sequence fits TRBJ2-1 better, so the J call may be wrong. The CDR3 loop spans 12 amino acids. Germline CDR1 is GTSNPN and CDR2 is SVGIG (reference sequence). CDR3 in DNA: TGTGCCTGGGCCACTTTTCGGAATGAGCAGTTCTTC. It codes for CAWATFRNEQFF.

This clonotype was recorded a few times. The chain couples TRBV6-1 to TRBJ1-6, with 9 bases lining up with TRBD1. The CDR3 extends over 15 amino acids. From germline, CDR1 is MNHNS and CDR2 SASEGT. The trim removed 2 bases at V and 6 bases at J, leaving 2 bases unmatched. The CDR3 is CASSEPGQGNSPLHF. The CDR3 nucleotides are TGTGCCAGCAGTGAACCGGGACAGGGTAATTCACCCCTCCACTTT.

This chain joins TRBV14 and TRBJ1-1, with a tentative D call TRBD1 (5 bases). Trimming removed 3 bases from V and 7 bases from J, with 12 bases in between. The CDR3 covers 13 residues. CDR1 is SGHDN and CDR2 is FVKESK in the germline V gene. Here the CDR3 reads CASSHRRDGEAFF. The CDR3 DNA reads as TGTGCCAGCAGCCACCGACGGGACGGTGAAGCTTTCTTT.

This clonotype was seen at least ten times. This rearrangement joins TRBV6-1 to TRBJ1-1; D is uncertain. V was trimmed by 5 bases and J by 4 bases, leaving 14 bases between them. The CDR3 loop spans 14 amino acids. Germline V lookup: CDR1 MNHNS, CDR2 SASEGT. The CDR3 bases are TGTGCCAGCAGTTATCAGGCCCTCGGCACTGAAGCTTTCTTT. This encodes CASSYQALGTEAFF.

The chain links TRBV12-3 or TRBV12-4 to TRBJ2-7; D ambiguous. The DNA end is more similar to TRBJ2-1, so the J call may be wrong. The CDR3 loop spans 11 amino acids. Here the CDR3 reads CASSLEWEQFF. As DNA, the CDR3 is TGTGCCAGCAGTTTGGAGTGGGAGCAGTTCTTC.

Relative to its sample, this clonotype is medium-sized. The chain recombines TRBV7-2 with TRBJ2-3, with D uncertain. CDR1 is SGHTA, CDR2 FQGNSA, per germline. The CDR3 length is 12 residues. Trimming removed 3 bases at V and 0 bases at J, with 1 base between. The CDR3 DNA reads as TGTGCCAGCAGCTTTAGCACAGATACGCAGTATTTT. This sequence encodes CASSFSTDTQYF.

Many counts were recorded for this clonotype. The chain uses TRBV11-3 and TRBJ2-2, with D unresolved. Germline loops: CDR1 SGHNT, CDR2 YENEEA. The CDR3 is 14 residues long. Trimming took off 5 bases at V and 1 base at J, with 8 bases between the two ends. The CDR3 here is CASSHRLNTGELFF. CDR3 bases: TGTGCCAGCAGCCACCGACTGAACACCGGGGAGCTGTTTTTT.

V usage is TRBV6-2 or TRBV6-3 and J usage is TRBJ2-5; TRBD1 matches 11 bases. Germline CDR1 and CDR2: MNHEY and SVGEGT. The CDR3 has 15 residues. V was pared by 2 bases and J by 5 bases, with 4 bases of the junction left unmatched. Here the CDR3 DNA reads TGTGCCAGCAGTTACGCCGGGACAGGGGGGGAGACCCAGTACTTC. Its protein product is CASSYAGTGGETQYF.

The chain joins TRBV7-2 to TRBJ2-3; D gene uncertain. The germline CDR1 and CDR2 sequences are SGHTA and FQGNSA. With 5 bases removed from V and 0 bases from J, the gap between germline ends came to 9 bases. The CDR3 runs 14 residues. This CDR3 reads CASSPLPSTDTQYF. The CDR3 DNA sequence: TGTGCCAGCAGCCCGTTACCCAGCACAGATACGCAGTATTTT.

V usage is TRBV7-9 and J usage is TRBJ2-3; either TRBD1 or TRBD2 may supply D (5 bases each). The CDR3 is 14 amino acids. Germline V gives CDR1 SEHNR, CDR2 FQNEAQ (reference sequence). With 5 bases removed from V and 3 bases from J, the gap between germline ends came to 12 bases. The CDR3 protein is CASSAGWGTDTQYF. CDR3 coding DNA: TGTGCCAGCAGCGCAGGATGGGGGACAGATACGCAGTATTTT.

This sequence joins TRBV12-3 or TRBV12-4 and TRBJ2-7; 14 bases fit TRBD2. The CDR3 sequence is 17 residues long. V lost 5 bases and J lost 9; bases outside the gene matches: 15. CDR3 loop: CASSMTSGGVKGYTQYF. CDR3 DNA: TGTGCCAGCAGTATGACTAGCGGGGGGGTTAAAGGATATACGCAGTACTTC.

A few counts support this clonotype. The chain recombines TRBV20-1 with TRBJ1-1, with 7 positions matching TRBD1. With V trimmed by 1 base and J by 4 bases, 9 bases remained unmatched. Germline V CDR1 and CDR2: DFQATT, SNEGSKA (reference sequence). The CDR3 loop spans 15 amino acids. The CDR3 here is CSARGQQGRGTEAFF. CDR3 nucleotide sequence: TGCAGTGCTAGAGGACAACAGGGGCGAGGCACTGAAGCTTTCTTT.

This clonotype was observed a handful of times. This sequence joins TRBV11-2 and TRBJ2-7; D is unclear. Matching the DNA end better, TRBJ2-5 makes the J call doubtful. The germline V gene has CDR1 SGHAT and CDR2 FQNNGV. CDR3 length: 12 residues. Here the CDR3 reads CASSMYQETQYF. The DNA of the CDR3 is TGTGCCAGCAGCATGTACCAAGAGACCCAGTACTTC.

This clonotype was detected many times. This may be a read error: a much more frequent sequence differs by one nucleotide. The chain has TRBV11-2 and TRBJ2-7; 10 bases align to TRBD1. The length of the CDR3 is 15 residues. Losses at the gene ends were 5 bases for V and 7 bases for J; bases not matched to a gene: 11. Per germline, CDR1 SGHAT and CDR2 FQNNGV. CDR3 DNA sequence: TGTGCCAGCAGCACGGGACAGGGGATTTACAATGAGCAGTACTTC. It is translated as CASSTGQGIYNEQYF.

This clonotype came up a few times. This is likely a read error, given that the CDR3 carries no conserved phenylalanine or tryptophan at its end. No DNA is shown, since the ends of the CDR3 on it are uncertain; the CDR3 is the one TCRdb lists. The rearrangement joins TRBV7-3 to TRBJ2-7; the DNA was not used to check the table's D call, TRBD1. Per germline, CDR1 SGHTA and CDR2 FQGTGA. The CDR3 region is 15 residues in length, termini included. Here the CDR3 reads CASSLTGVEGYTFGS.

By frequency in the sample, this clonotype is medium-sized (0.01 to 0.1%). This chain links TRBV7-9 with TRBJ2-1; TRBD1 is a possible D gene (6 bases). The germline V and J ends were trimmed by 2 bases and 3 bases, with 11 bases remaining between them. The germline V gene encodes CDR1 SEHNR and CDR2 FQNEAQ (reference sequence). This CDR3 spans 15 amino acids. The CDR3 region has the DNA TGTGCCAGCAGCTTACAGGGACAAATCTACAATGAGCAGTTCTTC. It translates to CASSLQGQIYNEQFF.

Remarks on this clonotype: At one end the junction does not follow the germline gene, possibly because of a read error. The J gene is TRBJ1-6, the V gene TRBV12-3 or TRBV12-4; D uncertain. The CDR3 runs to 15 residues. The CDR3 coding sequence is TGTGCCAGCAGTCCCCCACACGGGAAGGATTCACCCCTCCACTTC. It codes for CASSPPHGKDSPLHF.

This rearrangement joins TRBV11-2 to TRBJ2-3, with 14 positions matching TRBD2. CDR1 is SGHAT and CDR2 is FQNNGV in the germline V gene. This CDR3 comprises 18 residues. The ends lost 6 bases at V and 6 bases at J; junction bases unmatched: 14. CDR3 sequence (DNA): TGTGCCAGCAGGCCGTCCGGACTAGCGGGAGGCCTTCACGATACGCAGTATTTT. Translated: CASRPSGLAGGLHDTQYF.

Within the sample, this clonotype is medium-sized. The chain combines TRBV6-1 with TRBJ2-7, with D perhaps TRBD1 (6 bases). There are 13 residues in the CDR3. V lost 2 bases and J 3 bases, leaving 8 bases between the germline ends. CDR1 and CDR2 from the germline V gene are MNHNS and SASEGT. The CDR3 loop reads CASSELQGYEQYF. The CDR3 region has the DNA TGTGCCAGCAGTGAACTACAGGGCTACGAGCAGTACTTC.

The chain joins TRBV7-9 to TRBJ2-5; D call uncertain. The closer fit of TRBJ2-7 to the DNA end suggests the J call may be wrong. From germline, CDR1 is SEHNR and CDR2 FQNEAQ (reference sequence). This CDR3 is built from 12 residues. CDR3 coding DNA: TGTGCCAGCAGCTTAGCCCAATACGAGCAGTACTTC. Translated: CASSLAQYEQYF.